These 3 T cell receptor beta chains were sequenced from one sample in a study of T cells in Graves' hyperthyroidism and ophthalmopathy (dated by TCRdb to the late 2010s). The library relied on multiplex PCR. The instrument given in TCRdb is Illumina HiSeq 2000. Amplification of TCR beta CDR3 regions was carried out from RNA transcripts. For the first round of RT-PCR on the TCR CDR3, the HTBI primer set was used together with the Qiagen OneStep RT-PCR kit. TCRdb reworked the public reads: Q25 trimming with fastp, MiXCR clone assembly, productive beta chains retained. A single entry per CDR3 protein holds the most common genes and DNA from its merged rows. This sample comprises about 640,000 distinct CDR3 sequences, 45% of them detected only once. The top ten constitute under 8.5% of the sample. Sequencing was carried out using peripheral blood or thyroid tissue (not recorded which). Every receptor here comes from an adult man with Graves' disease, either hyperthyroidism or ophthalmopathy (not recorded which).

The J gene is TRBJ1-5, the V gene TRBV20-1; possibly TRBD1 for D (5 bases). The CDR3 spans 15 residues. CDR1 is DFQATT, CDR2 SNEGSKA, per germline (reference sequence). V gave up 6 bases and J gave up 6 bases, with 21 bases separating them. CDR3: CSASMTEAGGQPQHF. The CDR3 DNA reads TGCAGTGCAAGTATGACAGAGGCCGGCGGTCAGCCCCAGCATTTT.

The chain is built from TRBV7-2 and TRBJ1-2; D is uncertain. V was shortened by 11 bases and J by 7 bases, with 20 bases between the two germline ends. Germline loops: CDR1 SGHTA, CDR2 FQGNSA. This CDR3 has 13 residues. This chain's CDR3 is CAWSSRNWFGYTF. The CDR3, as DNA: TGTGCCTGGAGTTCCAGGAATTGGTTTGGCTACACCTTC.

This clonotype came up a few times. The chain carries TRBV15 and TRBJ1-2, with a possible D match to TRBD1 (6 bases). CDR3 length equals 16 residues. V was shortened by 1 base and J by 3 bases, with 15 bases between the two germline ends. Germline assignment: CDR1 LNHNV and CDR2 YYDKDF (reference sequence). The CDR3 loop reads CATSRGAGRGYYGYTF. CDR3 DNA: TGTGCCACCAGCAGAGGGGCGGGCAGGGGTTACTATGGCTACACCTTC.